This T cell receptor (beta chain) appears in the sequencing data of a study of blood T cell repertoires in COVID-19. Turning to the study itself: Sample material is recorded as cDNA or gDNA derived from T cells, B-cell-depleted T cells, or PBMCs.

Original processing notes: Nucleated cell number was recorded as an estimate derived from reference gene primer amplification. The assay was immunoSEQ multiplex PCR, and TCRdb's table has in-frame clones only and misses some. Clone size and V and J calls were adopted from that table, with D and trimming inferred from the DNA. The sample lists 50,000 to 65,000 clones, about 88% occurring once. The V segment lost 3 bases and the J segment 1 base; nucleotides outside the gene matches: 1. Germline-derived CDR1 and CDR2 are KGHSH and LQKENI. The CDR3 runs to 15 residues. Sequenced material: peripheral blood. The V call is TRBV18, the J call TRBJ2-3; 10 nucleotides match TRBD1. The receptor was derived from a man between 65 and 85 years old with acute or convalescent COVID-19. The CDR3 protein is CASSPGTGGTDTQYF. The CDR3 DNA is TGTGCCAGCTCACCTGGGACAGGGGGCACAGATACGCAGTATTTT.